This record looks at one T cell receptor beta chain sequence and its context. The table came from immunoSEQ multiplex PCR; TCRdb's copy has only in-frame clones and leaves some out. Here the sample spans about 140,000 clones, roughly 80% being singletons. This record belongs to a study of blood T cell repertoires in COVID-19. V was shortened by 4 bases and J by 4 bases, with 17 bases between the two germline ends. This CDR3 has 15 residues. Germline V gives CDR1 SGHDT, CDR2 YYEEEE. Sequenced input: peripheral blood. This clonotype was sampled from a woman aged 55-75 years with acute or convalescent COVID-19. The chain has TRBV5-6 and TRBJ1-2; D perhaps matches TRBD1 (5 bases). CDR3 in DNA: TGTGCCAGCAGCCCCGGTGACAGACTCGTCTATGGCTACACCTTC. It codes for CASSPGDRLVYGYTF.